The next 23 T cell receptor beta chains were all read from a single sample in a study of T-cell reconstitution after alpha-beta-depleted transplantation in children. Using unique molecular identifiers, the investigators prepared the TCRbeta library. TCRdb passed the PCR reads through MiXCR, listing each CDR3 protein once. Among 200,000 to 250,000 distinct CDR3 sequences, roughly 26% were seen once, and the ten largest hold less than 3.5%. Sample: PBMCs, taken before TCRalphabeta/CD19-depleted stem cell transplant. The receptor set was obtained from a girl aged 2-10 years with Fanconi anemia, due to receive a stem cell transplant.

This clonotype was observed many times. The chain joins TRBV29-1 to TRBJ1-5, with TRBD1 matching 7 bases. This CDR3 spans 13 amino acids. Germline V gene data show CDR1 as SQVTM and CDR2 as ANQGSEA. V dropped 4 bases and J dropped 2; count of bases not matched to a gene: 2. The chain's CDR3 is CSVGQGRNQPQHF. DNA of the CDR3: TGCAGCGTTGGACAGGGTCGCAATCAGCCCCAGCATTTT.

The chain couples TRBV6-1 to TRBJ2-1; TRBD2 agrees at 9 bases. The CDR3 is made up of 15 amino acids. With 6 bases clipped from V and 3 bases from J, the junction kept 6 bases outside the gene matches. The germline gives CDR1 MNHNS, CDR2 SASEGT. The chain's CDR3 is CASRSIAGVYNEQFF. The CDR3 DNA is TGTGCCAGCAGATCGATAGCGGGAGTCTACAATGAGCAGTTCTTC.

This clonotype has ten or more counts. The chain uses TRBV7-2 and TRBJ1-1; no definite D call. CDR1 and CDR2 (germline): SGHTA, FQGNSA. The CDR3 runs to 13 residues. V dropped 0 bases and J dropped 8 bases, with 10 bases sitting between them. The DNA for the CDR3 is TGTGCCAGCAGCTTAGCACCAATCCTCGAAGCTTTCTTT. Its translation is CASSLAPILEAFF. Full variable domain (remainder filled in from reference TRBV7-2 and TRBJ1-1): GAGVSQSPSNKVTEKGKDVELRCDPISGHTALYWYRQSLGQGLEFLIYFQGNSAPDKSGLPSDRFSAERTGGSVSTLTIQRTQQEDSAVYLCASSLAPILEAFFGQGTRLTVV.

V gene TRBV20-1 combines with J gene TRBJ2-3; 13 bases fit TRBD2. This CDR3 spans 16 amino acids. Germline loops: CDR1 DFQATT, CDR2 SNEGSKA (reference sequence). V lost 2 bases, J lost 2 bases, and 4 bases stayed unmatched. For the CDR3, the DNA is TGCAGTGCTAGATTACTAGCGGGAGGGTACACAGATACGCAGTATTTT. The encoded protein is CSARLLAGGYTDTQYF.

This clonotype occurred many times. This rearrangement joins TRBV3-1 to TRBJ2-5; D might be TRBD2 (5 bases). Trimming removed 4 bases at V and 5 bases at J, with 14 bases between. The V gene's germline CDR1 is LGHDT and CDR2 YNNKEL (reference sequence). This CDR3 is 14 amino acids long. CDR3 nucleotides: TGTGCCAGCAGCCGCTCTAGCTTGAGGGAGACCCAGTACTTC. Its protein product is CASSRSSLRETQYF.

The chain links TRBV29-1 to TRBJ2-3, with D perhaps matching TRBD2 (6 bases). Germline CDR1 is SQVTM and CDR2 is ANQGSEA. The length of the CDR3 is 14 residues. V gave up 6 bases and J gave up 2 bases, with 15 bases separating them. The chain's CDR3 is CSVTSGGVTDTQYF. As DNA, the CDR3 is TGCAGCGTCACTTCAGGCGGGGTCACAGATACGCAGTATTTT.

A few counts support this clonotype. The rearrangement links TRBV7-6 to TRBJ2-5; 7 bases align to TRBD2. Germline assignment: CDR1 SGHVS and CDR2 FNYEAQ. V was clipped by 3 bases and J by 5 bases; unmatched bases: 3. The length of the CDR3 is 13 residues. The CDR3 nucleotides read TGTGCCAGCAGCTTCGGGAGGACGGAGACCCAGTACTTC. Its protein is CASSFGRTETQYF. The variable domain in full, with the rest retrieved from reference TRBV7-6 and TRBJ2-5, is GAGVSQSPRYKVTKRGQDVALRCDPISGHVSLYWYRQALGQGPEFLTYFNYEAQQDKSGLPNDRFSAERPEGSISTLTIQRTEQRDSAMYRCASSFGRTETQYFGPGTRLLVL.

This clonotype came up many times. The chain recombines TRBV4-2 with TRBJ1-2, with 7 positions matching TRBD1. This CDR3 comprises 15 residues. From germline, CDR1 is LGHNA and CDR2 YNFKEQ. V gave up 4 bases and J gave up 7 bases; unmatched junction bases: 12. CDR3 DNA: TGTGCCAGCAGCCCCGGGACAGAGCGCCTAGGTGGCTACACCTTC. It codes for CASSPGTERLGGYTF.

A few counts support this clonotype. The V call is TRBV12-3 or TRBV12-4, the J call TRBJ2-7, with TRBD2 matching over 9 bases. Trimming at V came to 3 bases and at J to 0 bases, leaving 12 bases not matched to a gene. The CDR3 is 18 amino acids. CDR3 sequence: CASSFGVGREGGSYEQYF. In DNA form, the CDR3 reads TGTGCCAGCAGTTTCGGAGTCGGGCGGGAGGGCGGCTCCTACGAGCAGTACTTC.

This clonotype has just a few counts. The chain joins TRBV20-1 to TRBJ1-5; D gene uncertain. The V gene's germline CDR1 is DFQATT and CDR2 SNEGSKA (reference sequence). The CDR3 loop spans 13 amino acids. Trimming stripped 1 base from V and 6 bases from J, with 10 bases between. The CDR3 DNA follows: TGCAGTGCTAGAGCTGGGAGTGGTCAGCCCCAGCATTTT. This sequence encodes CSARAGSGQPQHF.

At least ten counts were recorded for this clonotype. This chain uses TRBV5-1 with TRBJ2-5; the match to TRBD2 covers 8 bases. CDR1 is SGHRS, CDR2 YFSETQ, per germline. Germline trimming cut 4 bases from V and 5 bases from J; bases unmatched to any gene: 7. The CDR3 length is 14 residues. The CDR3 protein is CASSTRTSSETQYF. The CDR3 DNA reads TGCGCCAGCAGCACTAGGACTAGCTCGGAGACCCAGTACTTC.

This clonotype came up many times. DNA of the CDR3: TGTGCCACCCGCTATGGACATCCCTATAATTCACCCCTCCACTTT. It codes for CATRYGHPYNSPLHF. This rearrangement joins TRBV6-5 to TRBJ1-6; a weak D match, TRBD1 (5 bases). CDR1 is MNHEY, CDR2 SVGAGI, per germline. The CDR3 is made up of 15 amino acids. Trimming cost V 10 bases and J 2 bases, with 15 bases left between them.

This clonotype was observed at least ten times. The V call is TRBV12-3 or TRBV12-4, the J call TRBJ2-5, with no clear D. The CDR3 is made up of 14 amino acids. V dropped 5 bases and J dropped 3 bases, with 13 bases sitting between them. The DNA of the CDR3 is TGTGCCAGCAGTCCCTTAGTGAGTAAAGAGACCCAGTACTTC. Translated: CASSPLVSKETQYF.

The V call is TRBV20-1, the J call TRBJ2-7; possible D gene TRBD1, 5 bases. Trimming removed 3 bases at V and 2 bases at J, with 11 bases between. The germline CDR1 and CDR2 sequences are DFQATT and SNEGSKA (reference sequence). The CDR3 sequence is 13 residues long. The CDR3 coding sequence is TGCAGTGCTAGTAGTGACAGAACCTACGAGCAGTACTTC. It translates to CSASSDRTYEQYF.

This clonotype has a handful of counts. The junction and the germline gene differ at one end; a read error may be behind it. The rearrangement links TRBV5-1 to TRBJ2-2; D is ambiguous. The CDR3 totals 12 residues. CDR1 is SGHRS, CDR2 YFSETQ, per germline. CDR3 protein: CASSFNIGELFF. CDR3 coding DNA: TGCGCCAGCAGCTTCAACATCGGGGAGCTGTTTTTT.

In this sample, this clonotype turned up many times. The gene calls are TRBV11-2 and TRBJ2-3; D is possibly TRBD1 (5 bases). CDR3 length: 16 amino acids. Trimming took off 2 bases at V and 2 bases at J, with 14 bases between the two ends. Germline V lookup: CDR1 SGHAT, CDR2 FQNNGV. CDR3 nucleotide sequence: TGTGCCAGCAGCTTAAGGATGTCAGGGTCCACAGATACGCAGTATTTT. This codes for CASSLRMSGSTDTQYF.

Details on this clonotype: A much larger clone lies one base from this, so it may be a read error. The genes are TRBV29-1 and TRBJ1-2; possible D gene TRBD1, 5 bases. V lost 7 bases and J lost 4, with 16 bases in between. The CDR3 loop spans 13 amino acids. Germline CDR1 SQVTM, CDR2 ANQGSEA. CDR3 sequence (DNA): TGCAGCGCACAGGACATGGGATTCTATGGCTACACCTTC. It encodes CSAQDMGFYGYTF.

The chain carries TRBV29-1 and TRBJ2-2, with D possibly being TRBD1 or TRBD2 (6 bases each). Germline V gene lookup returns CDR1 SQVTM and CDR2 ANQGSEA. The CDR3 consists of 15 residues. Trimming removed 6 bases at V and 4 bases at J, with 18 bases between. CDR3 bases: TGCAGCGTAGGACGGTTACAGGGAGGCACCGGGGAGCTGTTTTTT. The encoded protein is CSVGRLQGGTGELFF.

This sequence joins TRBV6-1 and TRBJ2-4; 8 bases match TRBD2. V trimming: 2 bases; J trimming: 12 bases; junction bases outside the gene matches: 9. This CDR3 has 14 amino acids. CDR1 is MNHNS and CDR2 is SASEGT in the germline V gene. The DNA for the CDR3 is TGTGCCAGCAGTGAACTTAGCGGGAAACGTAATCAGTACTTC. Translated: CASSELSGKRNQYF.

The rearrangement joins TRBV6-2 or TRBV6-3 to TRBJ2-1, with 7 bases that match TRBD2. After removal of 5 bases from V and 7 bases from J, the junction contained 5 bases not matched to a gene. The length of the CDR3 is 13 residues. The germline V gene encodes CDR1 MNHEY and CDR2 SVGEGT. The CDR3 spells CASSPGGGNEQFF. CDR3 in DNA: TGTGCCAGCAGTCCTGGGGGGGGGAATGAGCAGTTCTTC.

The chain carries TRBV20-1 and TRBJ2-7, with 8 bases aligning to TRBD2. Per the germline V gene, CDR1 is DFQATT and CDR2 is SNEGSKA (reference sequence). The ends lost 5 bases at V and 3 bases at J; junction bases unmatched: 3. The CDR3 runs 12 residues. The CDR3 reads CSAAGTSYEQYF. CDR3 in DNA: TGCAGTGCTGCCGGGACTAGCTACGAGCAGTACTTC.

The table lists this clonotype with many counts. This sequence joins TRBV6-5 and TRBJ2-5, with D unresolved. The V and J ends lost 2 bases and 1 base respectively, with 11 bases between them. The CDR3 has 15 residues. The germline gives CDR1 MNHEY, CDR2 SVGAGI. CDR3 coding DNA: TGTGCCAGCAGTTACCTAACCGGGTCCCAAGAGACCCAGTACTTC. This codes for CASSYLTGSQETQYF.

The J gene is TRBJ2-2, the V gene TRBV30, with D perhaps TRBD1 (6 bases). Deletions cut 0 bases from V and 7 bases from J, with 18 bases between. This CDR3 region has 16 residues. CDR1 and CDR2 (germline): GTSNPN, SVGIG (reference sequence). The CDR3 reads CAWSVRNREWNGELFF. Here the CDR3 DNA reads TGTGCCTGGAGTGTACGAAACAGGGAGTGGAACGGGGAGCTGTTTTTT.